These 18 T cell receptor beta chains were all obtained from the same sample, sequenced in a study of spatial heterogeneity in lung cancer. Time point described: sample taken at primary tumor resection. Unsorted whole RNA from tumor, nontumor lung or frozen PBMC underwent sequencing. TCRdb processed the 5' RACE reads anew with MiXCR; each CDR3 protein has one entry. The table has around 3,000 distinct CDR3 sequences, approximately 16% seen once. The material sequenced was PBMCs, taken at surgery. The receptors were sampled from a female donor with early-stage non-small cell lung cancer.

The table lists this clonotype with many counts. This chain joins TRBV6-2 or TRBV6-3 and TRBJ2-4, with D possibly called TRBD1 or TRBD2 (5 bases each). V shed 2 bases and J shed 7 bases, with 18 bases lying between them. The CDR3 is 16 amino acids. Germline-derived CDR1 and CDR2 are MNHEY and SVGEGT. The CDR3 loop reads CASSYPGFKGKNIQYF. CDR3 DNA: TGTGCCAGCAGTTACCCGGGGTTTAAGGGGAAGAACATTCAGTACTTC.

This clonotype came up many times. The chain couples TRBV6-2 or TRBV6-3 to TRBJ2-3, with D perhaps matching TRBD2 (6 bases). With 2 bases removed from V and 3 bases from J, the gap between germline ends came to 12 bases. From germline, CDR1 is MNHEY and CDR2 SVGEGT. The CDR3 consists of 15 residues. CDR3 amino acids: CASSYAGIGTDTQYF. Written as DNA, the CDR3 is TGTGCCAGCAGTTACGCGGGAATTGGAACAGATACGCAGTATTTT.

Judged by abundance, this clonotype is medium-sized. The chain carries TRBV9 and TRBJ2-3; TRBD1 matches 9 bases. Germline V gene data show CDR1 as SGDLS and CDR2 as YYNGEE. V was pared by 2 bases and J by 14 bases, with 9 bases of the junction left unmatched. CDR3 size: 13 residues. CDR3 sequence: CASSVPQGASPYF. The DNA of the CDR3 is TGTGCCAGCAGCGTGCCACAGGGGGCGTCGCCGTATTTT. The full variable domain, with the rest looked up from reference TRBV9 and TRBJ2-3, is DSGVTQTPKHLITATGQRVTLRCSPRSGDLSVYWYQQSLDQGLQFLIQYYNGEERAKGNILERFSAQQFPDLHSELNLSSLELGDSALYFCASSVPQGASPYFGPGTRLTVL.

This clonotype was detected ten times or more. V usage is TRBV7-8 and J usage is TRBJ2-4; no clear D. This CDR3 is built from 15 residues. V shed 4 bases and J shed 0 bases, with 10 bases lying between them. CDR1 and CDR2 (germline): SGHVS, FQNEAQ. The CDR3 coding sequence is TGTGCCAGCAGCTCGAACGAAATAGCCAAAAACATTCAGTACTTC. Amino acids: CASSSNEIAKNIQYF.

By frequency in the sample, this clonotype is large. This chain joins TRBV6-6 and TRBJ2-3; no firm D call. The V end was cut by 1 base, the J end by 6 bases, with 17 bases between. In germline, CDR1 is MNHNY, CDR2 SVGAGI (reference sequence). The CDR3 runs 16 residues. CDR3 DNA: TGTGCCAGCAGTTACTACTCCTTTCCCCCCACGGATACGCAGTATTTT. Its translation: CASSYYSFPPTDTQYF.

This clonotype was counted at least ten times. The V call is TRBV4-1, the J call TRBJ2-1; 9 bases match TRBD1. This CDR3 is built from 16 residues. V shed 6 bases, J shed 5 bases, and the junction held 11 bases outside the gene matches. Germline loops: CDR1 MGHRA, CDR2 YSYEKL. The chain's CDR3 is CASSRSGTGTNNEQFF. CDR3 bases: TGCGCCAGCAGTCGGTCCGGGACAGGGACCAACAATGAGCAGTTCTTC.

The chain carries TRBV7-9 and TRBJ1-1, with D unresolved. Germline CDR1 SEHNR, CDR2 FQNEAQ (reference sequence). Trimming shortened V by 6 bases and J by 4 bases, and 6 bases separated the two germline ends. CDR3 length equals 11 residues. The CDR3 DNA follows: TGTGCCAGCAGTGAGAGCACTGAAGCTTTCTTT. It codes for CASSESTEAFF.

This chain joins TRBV28 and TRBJ2-4; D possibly corresponds to TRBD2 (6 bases). CDR3 length: 15 amino acids. Germline V gene data show CDR1 as MDHEN and CDR2 as SYDVKM. V was clipped by 2 bases and J by 1 base, with 9 bases between them. CDR3 region: CASSLGGLAKNIQYF. As DNA, the CDR3 is TGTGCCAGCAGTTTAGGAGGGTTGGCCAAAAACATTCAGTACTTC. The full variable domain, its missing parts supplied by reference TRBV28 and TRBJ2-4, is DVKVTQSSRYLVKRTGEKVFLECVQDMDHENMFWYRQDPGLGLRLIYFSYDVKMKEKGDIPEGYSVSREKKERFSLILESASTNQTSMYLCASSLGGLAKNIQYFGAGTRLSVL.

This clonotype was seen repeatedly, ten times or more. The gene calls are TRBV19 and TRBJ2-1; no firm D call. CDR1 is LNHDA and CDR2 is SQIVND in the germline V gene (reference sequence). V shed 3 bases and J shed 9 bases, with 15 bases lying between them. This CDR3 is 14 amino acids long. DNA of the CDR3: TGTGCCAGTAGTATGGGTGCCCGGGTGGGTGAGCAGTTCTTC. It is translated as CASSMGARVGEQFF.

This clonotype came up many times. The chain combines TRBV7-9 with TRBJ1-6; 10 nucleotides match TRBD1. The germline gives CDR1 SEHNR, CDR2 FQNEAQ (reference sequence). The length of the CDR3 is 17 residues. J gave up 10 bases and V 4 bases, and 13 bases lay outside the gene matches. CDR3 sequence (DNA): TGTGCCAGCAGCTCTCATTCGACAGGGGGCTCGAGATCACCCCTCCACTTT. Its translation is CASSSHSTGGSRSPLHF. Filled out from reference TRBV7-9 and TRBJ1-6, the complete variable domain reads DTGVSQNPRHKITKRGQNVTFRCDPISEHNRLYWYRQTLGQGPEFLTYFQNEAQLEKSRLLSDRFSAERPKGSFSTLEIQRTEQGDSAMYLCASSSHSTGGSRSPLHFGNGTRLTVT.

The chain has TRBV7-2 and TRBJ2-2; D uncertain. The CDR3 extends over 13 amino acids. V lost 3 bases and J 5 bases, leaving 7 bases between the germline ends. CDR1 is SGHTA and CDR2 is FQGNSA in the germline V gene. This chain's CDR3 is CASSFQTTGELFF. As DNA, the CDR3 is TGTGCCAGCAGCTTCCAAACAACCGGGGAGCTGTTTTTT.

This clonotype appeared many times. This chain connects TRBV7-7 to TRBJ2-2, with TRBD2 matching over 8 bases. The CDR3 has 17 residues. V lost 5 bases and J lost 0; bases outside the gene matches: 8. From germline, CDR1 is SSHAT and CDR2 FNYEAQ (reference sequence). The CDR3 sequence is CASSTLTSGTNTGELFF. CDR3 bases: TGTGCCAGCAGCACACTTACTAGCGGCACGAACACCGGGGAGCTGTTTTTT.

This clonotype was counted many times. This chain joins TRBV15 and TRBJ1-4, with unresolved D. The germline V gene has CDR1 LNHNV and CDR2 YYDKDF (reference sequence). The length of the CDR3 is 14 residues. Trimming cost V 4 bases and J 4 bases, with 10 bases left between them. This chain's CDR3 is CATSKRRVNEKLFF. For the CDR3, the DNA is TGTGCCACCAGCAAACGGAGAGTTAATGAAAAACTGTTTTTT. Supplemented by reference TRBV15 and TRBJ1-4, the full variable domain reads DAMVIQNPRYQVTQFGKPVTLSCSQTLNHNVMYWYQQKSSQAPKLLFHYYDKDFNNEADTPDNFQSRRPNTSFCFLDIRSPGLGDTAMYLCATSKRRVNEKLFFGSGTQLSVL.

Many counts were recorded for this clonotype. CDR3 sequence: CASSDRAPLDSVGYGYTF. DNA for the CDR3: TGTGCCAGCTCGGACCGTGCTCCCTTGGACAGTGTTGGCTATGGCTACACCTTC. The chain recombines TRBV18 with TRBJ1-2, with D perhaps TRBD1 (6 bases). The CDR3 contains 18 residues. The V and J ends lost 6 bases and 4 bases respectively, with 27 bases between them. Germline V gene sequence: CDR1 KGHSH, CDR2 LQKENI.

Concerning this clonotype: A much more abundant neighbour one base away suggests this may be a read error. The V gene is TRBV18, the J gene TRBJ2-7; TRBD1 aligns across 7 bases. CDR1 and CDR2 from the germline V gene are KGHSH and LQKENI. CDR3 size: 14 residues. In DNA form, the CDR3 reads TGTGCCAGCTCACCACTACAGGGGTCCTACGAGCAGCACTTC. This sequence encodes CASSPLQGSYEQHF.

The rearrangement uses TRBV29-1 and TRBJ2-7, with 7 nucleotides matching TRBD1. J lost 2 bases, V lost 5 bases, and 3 bases had no gene match. Germline V lookup: CDR1 SQVTM, CDR2 ANQGSEA. This CDR3 comprises 12 residues. The CDR3 DNA reads as TGCAGCGTTAAGACAGGGCCCTACGAGCAGTACTTC. Amino acids: CSVKTGPYEQYF.

This clonotype has a count of ten or more. This chain links TRBV10-2 with TRBJ1-5; D unclear. The CDR3 has 13 residues. CDR1 is WSHSY, CDR2 SAAADI, per germline. V shed 4 bases and J shed 3 bases, with 7 bases lying between them. The CDR3 sequence is CASSAEVNQPQHF. In nucleotides, the CDR3 is TGCGCCAGCAGTGCAGAGGTCAATCAGCCCCAGCATTTT.

This clonotype was seen many times. The V and J genes are TRBV7-2 and TRBJ2-1, with TRBD2 matching over 10 bases. Germline lookup yields CDR1 SGHTA and CDR2 FQGNSA. V dropped 5 bases and J dropped 7; count of bases not matched to a gene: 8. The CDR3 has 15 amino acids. The CDR3 loop reads CASSPTRAGGNEQFF. DNA for the CDR3: TGTGCCAGCAGCCCCACCCGAGCGGGAGGGAATGAGCAGTTCTTC.